Presented here are 28 T cell receptor beta chains from one specimen sequenced in a study of early T cells in non-severe SARS-CoV-2 infection. TCRdb ran MiXCR on the 5' RACE reads and lists one entry per CDR3 protein. This table holds around 49,000 distinct CDR3 sequences, approximately 10% found once. Sample: whole blood. These receptors came from an adult who was a healthcare worker with PCR-confirmed SARS-CoV-2 infection or an uninfected control (not recorded which).

A few counts support this clonotype. The J gene is TRBJ2-5, the V gene TRBV28, with D possibly TRBD1 on 5 matching bases. This CDR3 comprises 12 residues. Trimming left V 4 bases short and J 2 bases short, with 5 bases between. The germline V gene has CDR1 MDHEN and CDR2 SYDVKM. The CDR3 DNA sequence: TGTGCCAGCAGTTCAGGGCAAGAGACCCAGTACTTC. It codes for CASSSGQETQYF. The variable domain in full, with the rest retrieved from reference TRBV28 and TRBJ2-5, is DVKVTQSSRYLVKRTGEKVFLECVQDMDHENMFWYRQDPGLGLRLIYFSYDVKMKEKGDIPEGYSVSREKKERFSLILESASTNQTSMYLCASSSGQETQYFGPGTRLLVL.

This clonotype was seen repeatedly, ten times or more. In DNA, the CDR3 is TGTGCCAGCAGCTACCGCGGGGCTGGGACGAATGAGCAGTTCTTC. It encodes CASSYRGAGTNEQFF. The chain has TRBV11-3 and TRBJ2-1; a weak D match, TRBD2 (6 bases). The CDR3 has 15 residues. Trimming left V 4 bases short and J 7 bases short, with 17 bases between. CDR1 is SGHNT and CDR2 is YENEEA in the germline V gene.

J is TRBJ2-2 and V is TRBV5-1; D perhaps matches TRBD1 (6 bases). The CDR3 runs 16 residues. CDR1 SGHRS and CDR2 YFSETQ come from the germline V gene. Trimming stripped 4 bases from V and 1 base from J, with 14 bases between. CDR3 sequence (DNA): TGCGCCAGCAGCACCAACAGGGCGGTGAACACCGGGGAGCTGTTTTTT. As protein: CASSTNRAVNTGELFF. The whole variable domain, remainder taken from reference TRBV5-1 and TRBJ2-2, is KAGVTQTPRYLIKTRGQQVTLSCSPISGHRSVSWYQQTPGQGLQFLFEYFSETQRNKGNFPGRFSGRQFSNSRSEMNVSTLELGDSALYLCASSTNRAVNTGELFFGEGSRLTVL.

In its sample, this clonotype was seen many times. This chain links TRBV7-8 with TRBJ2-1; 12 nucleotides align to TRBD2. The trim removed 5 bases at V and 9 bases at J, leaving 8 bases unmatched. The CDR3 covers 15 residues. CDR1 is SGHVS, CDR2 FQNEAQ, per germline. The CDR3 loop is CASSPASGRASEQFF. The CDR3 nucleotides are TGTGCCAGCAGCCCAGCTAGCGGGAGGGCCTCTGAGCAGTTCTTC.

The chain combines TRBV6-1 with TRBJ1-3, with a weak D call TRBD1 (6 bases). Trimming cost V 1 base and J 1 base, with 11 bases left between them. Germline V gene lookup returns CDR1 MNHNS and CDR2 SASEGT. The CDR3 spans 16 residues. CDR3 bases: TGTGCCAGCAGTGAAGGTGGCAGGGGATCTGGAAACACCATATATTTT. It encodes CASSEGGRGSGNTIYF.

J is TRBJ2-7 and V is TRBV28; 8 nucleotides line up with TRBD1. The CDR3 length is 15 residues. Germline CDR1 and CDR2: MDHEN and SYDVKM. After removal of 5 bases from V and 2 bases from J, the junction contained 8 bases not matched to a gene. CDR3 DNA: TGTGCCAGCAGTCCCCAGGGGACAGGTGCCTACGAGCAGTACTTC. It specifies CASSPQGTGAYEQYF.

The chain recombines TRBV5-4 with TRBJ1-4, with D possibly matching TRBD1 (5 bases). Germline V gene lookup returns CDR1 SGHNT and CDR2 YYREEE (reference sequence). V dropped 4 bases and J dropped 5 bases, with 18 bases sitting between them. The CDR3 has 16 residues. The CDR3: CASSRRGAPLNEKLFF. CDR3 DNA: TGTGCCAGCAGCCGGCGAGGGGCCCCTCTGAATGAAAAACTGTTTTTT.

The chain is built from TRBV5-1 and TRBJ2-7; weak D call: TRBD1 (5 bases). The ends were cut back, 6 bases at V and 1 base at J, with 20 bases in the middle. The germline gives CDR1 SGHRS, CDR2 YFSETQ. CDR3 length: 16 amino acids. CDR3 sequence: CASIPGPQGRSYEQYF. Written as DNA, the CDR3 is TGCGCCAGCATACCTGGACCCCAGGGAAGATCCTACGAGCAGTACTTC.

This clonotype was recorded many times. The chain couples TRBV5-4 to TRBJ2-4; the match to TRBD1 covers 9 bases. CDR3 length: 17 residues. CDR1 is SGHNT and CDR2 is YYREEE in the germline V gene (reference sequence). Unmatched junction bases numbered 9, after V lost 3 bases and J lost 2 bases. CDR3 DNA sequence: TGTGCCAGCAGCTCCCCGGGACAGGGTGCTTCCAAAAACATTCAGTACTTC. This encodes CASSSPGQGASKNIQYF.

This clonotype was seen ten or more times. The limits of the CDR3 on the DNA are not certain, so only TCRdb's listed CDR3 is given. The chain has TRBV28 and TRBJ1-1. With termini counted, the CDR3 has 14 amino acids. Germline CDR1 MDHEN, CDR2 SYDVKM. The CDR3 sequence is CASSLWGGGTEVFF.

The chain combines TRBV9 with TRBJ2-5; the D is unclear. Per germline, CDR1 SGDLS and CDR2 YYNGEE. V was pared by 2 bases and J by 1 base, with 12 bases between. The CDR3 extends over 15 amino acids. CDR3 loop: CASSVGRHLQETQYF. In DNA form, the CDR3 reads TGTGCCAGCAGCGTTGGCAGACACCTCCAAGAGACCCAGTACTTC.

This clonotype was counted many times. The chain combines TRBV4-3 with TRBJ1-6, with 9 bases aligning to TRBD1. The V gene's germline CDR1 is LGHNA and CDR2 YSLEER. V dropped 2 bases and J dropped 9; count of bases not matched to a gene: 8. The CDR3 consists of 16 residues. Here the CDR3 DNA reads TGCGCCAGCAGCCAAAGATGGGGACAGGGCGGTTCACCCCTCCACTTT. As protein: CASSQRWGQGGSPLHF.

Worth noting for this clonotype: Possible read error: a much larger clone is one base away. The missing conserved phenylalanine or tryptophan at the end of this CDR3 makes a read error likely. It is unclear where the CDR3 begins or ends on the DNA, so no DNA is shown, and the CDR3 is as TCRdb lists it. This rearrangement joins TRBV28 to TRBJ2-7; the tabulated D call, TRBD2, remains unverified against the DNA. The CDR3 spans 10 residues, counting both ends. Germline V gene sequence: CDR1 MDHEN, CDR2 SYDVKM. CDR3 sequence reads: CARGLDGTYL.

This chain uses TRBV5-1 with TRBJ2-2; D is undetermined. Deletions cut 0 bases from V and 10 bases from J, with 13 bases between. The germline CDR1 and CDR2 sequences are SGHRS and YFSETQ. The CDR3 consists of 14 residues. This CDR3 is CASSLGAPSLELFF. The CDR3 DNA reads as TGCGCCAGCAGCTTGGGAGCACCATCGTTGGAGCTGTTTTTT. Filled out from reference TRBV5-1 and TRBJ2-2, the complete variable domain reads KAGVTQTPRYLIKTRGQQVTLSCSPISGHRSVSWYQQTPGQGLQFLFEYFSETQRNKGNFPGRFSGRQFSNSRSEMNVSTLELGDSALYLCASSLGAPSLELFFGEGSRLTVL.

This clonotype appeared many times. CDR3 sequence reads: CSGLAPNTGELFF. The CDR3 DNA is TGCAGTGGACTAGCGCCGAACACCGGGGAGCTGTTTTTT. The rearrangement links TRBV20-1 to TRBJ2-2, with 8 bases identical to TRBD2. The CDR3 has 13 residues. J lost 0 bases, V lost 7 bases, and 1 base had no gene match. CDR1 is DFQATT, CDR2 SNEGSKA, per germline (reference sequence).

This clonotype came up many times. The chain uses TRBV5-1 and TRBJ2-1; D is tentatively TRBD1 or TRBD2 (5 bases each). Trimming stripped 3 bases from V and 5 bases from J, with 12 bases between. Germline values: CDR1 SGHRS, CDR2 YFSETQ. CDR3 length: 14 residues. The CDR3 bases are TGCGCCAGCAGCTCCGGGGCACAAAACAATGAGCAGTTCTTC. This translates into CASSSGAQNNEQFF.

This clonotype was seen many times. This chain joins TRBV9 and TRBJ2-5, with 10 bases identical to TRBD1. Trimming removed 0 bases from V and 4 bases from J; junction bases left unmatched: 3. This CDR3 is built from 15 residues. The V gene's germline CDR1 is SGDLS and CDR2 YYNGEE. CDR3 nucleotides: TGTGCCAGCAGCGTAGTGGGGGACAGGGGAGAGACCCAGTACTTC. Translating gives CASSVVGDRGETQYF.

This clonotype has a count of ten or more. The V call is TRBV6-5, the J call TRBJ2-1; TRBD2 matches at 7 bases. CDR3 length equals 14 residues. The V gene end was trimmed by 4 bases and the J gene end by 0 bases; junction bases not matched to a gene: 0. Germline V CDR1 and CDR2: MNHEY, SVGAGI. The CDR3: CASSWGGSYNEQFF. The CDR3 DNA is TGTGCCAGCAGTTGGGGGGGCTCCTACAATGAGCAGTTCTTC.

This clonotype was seen many times. This chain uses TRBV19 with TRBJ2-1; no firm D call. The CDR3 runs to 17 residues. Germline V gene lookup returns CDR1 LNHDA and CDR2 SQIVND (reference sequence). V lost 3 bases and J lost 3, with 18 bases in between. The CDR3 sequence is CASSMGEQNLYYNEQFF. DNA of the CDR3: TGTGCCAGTAGTATGGGCGAGCAAAACCTATACTACAATGAGCAGTTCTTC.

This chain links TRBV27 with TRBJ2-3, with no clear D. The CDR3 consists of 15 residues. The V end lost 0 bases, the J end lost 3 bases, and 10 bases lay between the germline ends. CDR1 MNHEY and CDR2 SMNVEV come from the germline V gene (reference sequence). CDR3 coding DNA: TGTGCCAGCAGTTTATCGTTCAGGTTAACAGATACGCAGTATTTT. Amino acid sequence: CASSLSFRLTDTQYF.

V usage is TRBV29-1 and J usage is TRBJ2-3; no reliable D call. Trimming shortened V by 6 bases and J by 6 bases, and 13 bases separated the two germline ends. Per germline, CDR1 SQVTM and CDR2 ANQGSEA. CDR3 size: 12 residues. CDR3 sequence (DNA): TGCAGCGTGCTGGCCCCCGGGGATACGCAGTATTTT. It specifies CSVLAPGDTQYF.

The chain is built from TRBV4-3 and TRBJ2-7; 9 bases align to TRBD2. The length of the CDR3 is 16 residues. Trimming removed 1 base from V and 2 bases from J; junction bases left unmatched: 6. Germline V lookup: CDR1 LGHNA, CDR2 YSLEER. The chain's CDR3 is CASSQGLTSGPYEQYF. DNA of the CDR3: TGCGCCAGCAGCCAAGGATTGACTAGCGGCCCCTACGAGCAGTACTTC.

This clonotype has a count of ten or more. The chain combines TRBV20-1 with TRBJ1-1, with D tentatively TRBD1 (6 bases). Trimming removed 0 bases from V and 7 bases from J, with 18 bases in between. In germline, CDR1 is DFQATT, CDR2 SNEGSKA (reference sequence). The CDR3 consists of 15 residues. The CDR3 loop is CSARDPRGTFFEAFF. The CDR3 nucleotides are TGCAGTGCTAGAGACCCTCGAGGGACATTCTTTGAAGCTTTCTTT.

This clonotype appeared many times. The V gene is TRBV5-6, the J gene TRBJ2-2; D is ambiguous. Germline V gene lookup returns CDR1 SGHDT and CDR2 YYEEEE. The CDR3 loop spans 12 amino acids. V was pared by 5 bases and J by 5 bases, with 7 bases between. The CDR3 DNA reads TGTGCCAGCAGTCCGACAACCGGGGAGCTGTTTTTT. Residues: CASSPTTGELFF.

The sample holds many counts of this clonotype. This chain links TRBV28 with TRBJ2-1; D is uncertain. CDR3 length: 12 residues. Trimming removed 4 bases from V and 8 bases from J, with 9 bases in between. Germline CDR1 reads MDHEN; CDR2 reads SYDVKM. The CDR3 region is CASSWTFYEQFF. The CDR3, as DNA: TGTGCCAGCAGTTGGACCTTCTATGAGCAGTTCTTC.

About this clonotype itself: A much larger clonotype is one base distant, so this may be a read error. V and J are TRBV24-1 and TRBJ2-2; D not resolved. Germline loops: CDR1 KGHDR, CDR2 SFDVKD. This CDR3 region has 13 residues. This CDR3 reads CTTEDTIPGELFF. The CDR3 nucleotides are TGTACCACCGAAGACACAATCCCCGGGGAGCTGTTTTTT.

This clonotype was observed many times. The chain combines TRBV7-8 with TRBJ2-7, with TRBD1 identical over 9 bases. Germline lookup yields CDR1 SGHVS and CDR2 FQNEAQ. Trimming cost V 3 bases and J 2 bases; bases outside gene matches: 8. The CDR3 has 16 amino acids. The CDR3 region is CASSFTSGTGTYEQYF. DNA for the CDR3: TGTGCCAGCAGCTTTACCTCCGGGACAGGGACCTACGAGCAGTACTTC.

This clonotype appeared many times. The chain has TRBV12-3 or TRBV12-4 and TRBJ1-4, with 7 nucleotides matching TRBD1. Trimming removed 4 bases from V and 8 bases from J; junction bases left unmatched: 7. This CDR3 region has 14 residues. The CDR3 DNA is TGTGCCAGCAGTTCGGGACAGATGAGGGAAAAACTGTTTTTT. Translating it yields CASSSGQMREKLFF.